The clone carrying this TCR beta chain has at least ten counts. Its antigen is unidentified. TCRdb called the 5' RACE reads again in MiXCR, with one record for every CDR3 protein. The table records some 460,000 distinct CDR3 sequences, 14% of them present only once. This sample was taken from a study of identical twins. Study-wide results and caveats: Out-of-frame sharing of TCR alpha in monozygotic twins was underestimated by models. The study found excess low generation probability among twin-shared out-of-frame alpha sequences.

Germline V gene data show CDR1 as SQVTM and CDR2 as ANQGSEA. V was pared by 5 bases and J by 8 bases, with 12 bases between. The CDR3 spans 12 residues. These data were likewise used in another study, on yellow fever vaccine responses in identical twins. That study adds: Twins reportedly appeared to share part of their vaccine T cell response while keeping part individual.

The sequence was obtained from a woman under 30 in good health. The source material was CD4+ T cells sorted from blood. This chain joins TRBV29-1 and TRBJ1-4; D is unresolved. The CDR3 protein is CSVQDGGEKLFF. As DNA, the CDR3 is TGCAGCGTTCAGGACGGAGGGGAAAAACTGTTTTTT.